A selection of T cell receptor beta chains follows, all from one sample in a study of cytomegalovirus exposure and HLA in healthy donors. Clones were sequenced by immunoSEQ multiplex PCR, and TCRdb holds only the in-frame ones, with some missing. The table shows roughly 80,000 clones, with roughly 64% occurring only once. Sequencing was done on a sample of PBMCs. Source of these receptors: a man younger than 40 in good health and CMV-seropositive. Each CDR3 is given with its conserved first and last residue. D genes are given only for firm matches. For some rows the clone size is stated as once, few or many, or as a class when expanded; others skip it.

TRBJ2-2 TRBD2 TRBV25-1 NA CASSEGGTGELFF TGTGCCAGCAGTGAGGGAGGGACCGGGGAGCTGTTTTTT
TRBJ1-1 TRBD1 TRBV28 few CASTTGPTEAFF TGTGCCAGCACGACAGGGCCCACTGAAGCTTTCTTT
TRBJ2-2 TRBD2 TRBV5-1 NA CASSLAGGTGELFF TGCGCCAGCAGCCTAGCGGGGGGGACCGGGGAGCTGTTTTTT
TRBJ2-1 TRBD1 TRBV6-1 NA CASTVGGQMSDEQFF TGTGCCAGCACGGTTGGGGGACAGATGAGTGATGAGCAGTTCTTC
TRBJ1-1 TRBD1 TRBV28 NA CASSWGTGRMNTEAFF TGTGCCAGCAGTTGGGGGACAGGGCGGATGAACACTGAAGCTTTCTTT
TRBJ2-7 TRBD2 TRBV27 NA CASSLREGYEQYF TGTGCCAGCAGTTTAAGGGAGGGCTACGAGCAGTACTTC
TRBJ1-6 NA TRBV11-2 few CASSGAGGLGSPLHF TGTGCCAGCAGCGGTGCAGGAGGGCTAGGTTCACCCCTCCACTTT
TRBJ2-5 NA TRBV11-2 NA CASSLRNGGGARETQYF TGTGCCAGCAGCTTAAGAAATGGCGGGGGCGCGAGGGAGACCCAGTACTTC
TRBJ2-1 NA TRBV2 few CASSERGQSNRNEQFF TGTGCCAGCAGTGAGCGGGGGCAGTCTAATCGCAATGAGCAGTTCTTC
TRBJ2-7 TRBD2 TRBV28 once CASSWRDRRLAGPVRYEQYF TGTGCCAGCAGTTGGAGGGACAGAAGACTAGCGGGCCCAGTTAGGTACGAGCAGTACTTC
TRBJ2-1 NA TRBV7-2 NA CASSLQVSEYNEQFF TGTGCCAGCAGCTTACAGGTTAGCGAGTACAATGAGCAGTTCTTC
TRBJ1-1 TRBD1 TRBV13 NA CASSSTGTGGVNTEAFF TGTGCCAGCAGCTCAACCGGGACAGGGGGCGTGAACACTGAAGCTTTCTTT
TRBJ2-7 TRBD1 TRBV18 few CASSSRQGHVSEQYF TGTGCCAGCTCATCCAGACAGGGCCACGTCTCCGAGCAGTACTTC
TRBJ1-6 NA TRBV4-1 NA CASSQDERRNSPLHF TGCGCCAGCAGCCAAGACGAGCGGCGAAATTCACCCCTCCACTTT
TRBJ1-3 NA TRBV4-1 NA CASSLYSGTNGNTIYF TGCGCCAGCAGCCTTTATTCCGGGACAAACGGAAACACCATATATTTT
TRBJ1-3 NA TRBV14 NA CASSQTGLSGNTIYF TGTGCCAGCAGCCAGACCGGACTTTCTGGAAACACCATATATTTT
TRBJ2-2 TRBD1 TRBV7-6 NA CASSLTGGFNTGELFF TGTGCCAGCAGCTTGACAGGGGGCTTTAACACCGGGGAGCTGTTTTTT
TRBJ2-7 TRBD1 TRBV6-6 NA CASSYSGQAPHYEQYF TGTGCCAGCAGTTACTCCGGACAGGCCCCCCACTACGAGCAGTACTTC
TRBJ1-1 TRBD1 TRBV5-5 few CASTTILTGSAEAFF TGTGCCAGCACCACGATATTGACAGGGAGCGCTGAAGCTTTCTTT
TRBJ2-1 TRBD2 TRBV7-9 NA CASSLWGLAGNNEQFF TGTGCCAGCAGCTTATGGGGACTAGCAGGCAACAATGAGCAGTTCTTC
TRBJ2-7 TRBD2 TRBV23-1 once CASTLWRGISYEQYF TGCGCCAGCACCCTTTGGCGGGGGATTTCCTACGAGCAGTACTTC
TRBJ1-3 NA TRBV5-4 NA CASSLGQDSGNTIYF TGTGCCAGCAGCTTGGGACAGGACTCTGGAAACACCATATATTTT
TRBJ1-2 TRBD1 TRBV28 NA CASSPLLPDRERDGYTF TGTGCCAGCAGCCCTCTCCTCCCGGACAGGGAGCGTGATGGCTACACCTTC
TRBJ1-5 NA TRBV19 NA CASSLYTRQIGNQPQHF TGTGCCAGTAGTCTCTACACCCGACAGATCGGCAATCAGCCCCAGCATTTT
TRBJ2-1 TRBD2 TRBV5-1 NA CASTDLAGVSNEQFF TGCGCCAGCACCGACCTAGCGGGAGTTTCTAATGAGCAGTTCTTC
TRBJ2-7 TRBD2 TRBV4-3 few CASSQGLAGGYEQYF TGCGCCAGCAGCCAAGGACTAGCGGGAGGGTATGAGCAGTACTTC
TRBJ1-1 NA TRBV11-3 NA CASTLAGVGDTEAFF TGTGCCAGCACCCTAGCGGGGGTAGGGGACACTGAAGCTTTCTTT
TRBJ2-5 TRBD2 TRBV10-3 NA CAIKGLAGDQETQYF TGTGCCATCAAAGGACTAGCGGGAGACCAAGAGACCCAGTACTTC
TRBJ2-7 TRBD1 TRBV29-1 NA CSALLPSGQGYEQYF TGCAGCGCTCTCCTCCCTTCGGGACAGGGCTACGAGCAGTACTTC
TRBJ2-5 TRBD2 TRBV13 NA CASSNIAGIETQYF TGTGCCAGCAGCAACATAGCGGGTATAGAGACCCAGTACTTC
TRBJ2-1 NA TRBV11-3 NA CASSSSREQFF TGTGCCAGCAGCTCCTCCAGAGAGCAGTTCTTC
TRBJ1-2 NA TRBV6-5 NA CASSEGGGRSGYTF TGTGCCAGCAGTGAAGGCGGGGGAAGAAGCGGCTACACCTTC
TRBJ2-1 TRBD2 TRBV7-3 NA CASSLRASGSYNEQFF TGTGCCAGCAGCTTAAGGGCTAGCGGGTCCTACAATGAGCAGTTCTTC
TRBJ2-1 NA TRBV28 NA CASSLYGKGAYNEQFF TGTGCCAGCAGTTTATACGGCAAGGGGGCCTACAATGAGCAGTTCTTC
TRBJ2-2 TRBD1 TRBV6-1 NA CASSPQGSNTGELFF TGTGCCAGCAGTCCACAGGGGTCGAACACCGGGGAGCTGTTTTTT
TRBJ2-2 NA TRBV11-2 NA CASSLVGGATNTGELFF TGTGCCAGCAGCTTAGTGGGGGGGGCGACGAACACCGGGGAGCTGTTTTTT
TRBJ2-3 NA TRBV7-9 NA CASSFPQGLDTDTQYF TGTGCCAGCAGCTTTCCACAGGGATTGGACACAGATACGCAGTATTTT